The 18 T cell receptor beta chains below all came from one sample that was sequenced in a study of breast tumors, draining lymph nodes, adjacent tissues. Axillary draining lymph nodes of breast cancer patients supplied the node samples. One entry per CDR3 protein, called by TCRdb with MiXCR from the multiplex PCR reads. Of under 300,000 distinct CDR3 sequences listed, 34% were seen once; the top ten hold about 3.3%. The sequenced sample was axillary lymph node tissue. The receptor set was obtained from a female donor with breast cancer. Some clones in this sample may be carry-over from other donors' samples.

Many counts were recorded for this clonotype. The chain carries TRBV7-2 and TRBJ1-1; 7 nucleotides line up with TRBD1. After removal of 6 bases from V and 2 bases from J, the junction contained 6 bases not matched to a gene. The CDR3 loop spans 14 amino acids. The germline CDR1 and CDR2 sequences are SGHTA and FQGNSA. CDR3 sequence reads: CASRLRQGNTEAFF. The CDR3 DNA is TGTGCCAGCAGACTGAGACAGGGAAACACTGAAGCTTTCTTT.

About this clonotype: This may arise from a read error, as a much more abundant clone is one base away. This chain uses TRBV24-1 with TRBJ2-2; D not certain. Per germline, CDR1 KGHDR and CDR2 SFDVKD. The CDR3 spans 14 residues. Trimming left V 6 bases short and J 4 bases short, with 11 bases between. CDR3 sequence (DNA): TGTGCCACCAGTTTACTCTCAGCCACCGGGGAGCTGTTTTTT. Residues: CATSLLSATGELFF.

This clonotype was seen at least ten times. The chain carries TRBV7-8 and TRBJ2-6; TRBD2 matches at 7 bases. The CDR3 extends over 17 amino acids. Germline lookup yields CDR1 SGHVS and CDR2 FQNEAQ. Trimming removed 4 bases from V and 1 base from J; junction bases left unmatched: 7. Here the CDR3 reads CASSSRTSRSGANVLTF. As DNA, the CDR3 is TGTGCCAGCAGCTCAAGGACTAGTCGGTCTGGGGCCAACGTCCTGACTTTC.

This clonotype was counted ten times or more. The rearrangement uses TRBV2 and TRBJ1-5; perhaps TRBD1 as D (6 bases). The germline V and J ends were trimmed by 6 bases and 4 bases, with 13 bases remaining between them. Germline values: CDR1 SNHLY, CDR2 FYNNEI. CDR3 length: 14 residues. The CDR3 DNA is TGTGCCAGCAGAGATGGAGGGGGGAATCAGCCCCAGCATTTT. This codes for CASRDGGGNQPQHF.

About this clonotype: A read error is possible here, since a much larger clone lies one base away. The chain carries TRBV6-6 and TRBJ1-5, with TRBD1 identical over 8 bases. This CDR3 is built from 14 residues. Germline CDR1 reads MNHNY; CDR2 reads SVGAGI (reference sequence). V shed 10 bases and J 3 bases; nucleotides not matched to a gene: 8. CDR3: CAISHRGNNQPQHF. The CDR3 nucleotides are TGTGCCATCTCGCACAGGGGGAACAATCAGCCCCAGCATTTT.

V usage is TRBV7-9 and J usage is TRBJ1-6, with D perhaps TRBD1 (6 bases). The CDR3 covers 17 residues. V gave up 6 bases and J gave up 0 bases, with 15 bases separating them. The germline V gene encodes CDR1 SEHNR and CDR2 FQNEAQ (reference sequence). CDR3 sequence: CASRSDRLSSYNSPLHF. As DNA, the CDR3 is TGTGCCAGCAGATCAGACAGGCTAAGCTCCTATAATTCACCCCTCCACTTT.

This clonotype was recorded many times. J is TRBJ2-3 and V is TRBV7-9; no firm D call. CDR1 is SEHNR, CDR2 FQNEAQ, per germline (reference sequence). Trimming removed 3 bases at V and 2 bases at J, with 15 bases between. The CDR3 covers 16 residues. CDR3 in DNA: TGTGCCAGCAGCTTTCCTCCGAATCTGGACACAGATACGCAGTATTTT. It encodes CASSFPPNLDTDTQYF.

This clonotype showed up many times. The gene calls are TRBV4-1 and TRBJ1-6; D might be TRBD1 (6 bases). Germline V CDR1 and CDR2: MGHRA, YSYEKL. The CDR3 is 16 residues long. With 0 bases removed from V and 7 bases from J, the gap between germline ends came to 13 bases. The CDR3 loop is CASSQEDGTRNSPLHF. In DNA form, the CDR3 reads TGCGCCAGCAGCCAAGAAGACGGGACAAGGAATTCACCCCTCCACTTT.

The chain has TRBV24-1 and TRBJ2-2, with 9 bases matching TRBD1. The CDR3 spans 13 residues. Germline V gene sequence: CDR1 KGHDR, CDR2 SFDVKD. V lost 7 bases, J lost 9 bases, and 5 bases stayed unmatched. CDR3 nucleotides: TGTGCCACCAGCGGGACAGGGCCAAGGGAGCTGTTTTTT. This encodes CATSGTGPRELFF.

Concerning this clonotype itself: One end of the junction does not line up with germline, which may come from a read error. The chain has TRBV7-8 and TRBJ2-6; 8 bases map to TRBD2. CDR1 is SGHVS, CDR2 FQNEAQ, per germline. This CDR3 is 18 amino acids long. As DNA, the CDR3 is TGTGCCAGCAGCTTGGGTGGCGGGGGGCCGGCTGGGGCCCACGTCCTGACTTTC. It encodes CASSLGGGGPAGAHVLTF.

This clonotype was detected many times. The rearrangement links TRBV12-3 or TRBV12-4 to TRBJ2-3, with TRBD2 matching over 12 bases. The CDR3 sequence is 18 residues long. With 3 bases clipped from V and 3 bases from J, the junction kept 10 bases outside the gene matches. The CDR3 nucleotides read TGTGCCAGCAGTTTTATCCCTAGCGGGAGGGGGTTGACAGATACGCAGTATTTT. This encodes CASSFIPSGRGLTDTQYF.

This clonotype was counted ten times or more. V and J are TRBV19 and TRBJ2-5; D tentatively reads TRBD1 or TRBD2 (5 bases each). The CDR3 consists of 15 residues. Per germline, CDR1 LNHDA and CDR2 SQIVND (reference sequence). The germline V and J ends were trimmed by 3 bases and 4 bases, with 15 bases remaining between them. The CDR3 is CASSMIRGAGETQYF. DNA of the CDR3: TGTGCCAGTAGTATGATAAGGGGCGCGGGAGAGACCCAGTACTTC.

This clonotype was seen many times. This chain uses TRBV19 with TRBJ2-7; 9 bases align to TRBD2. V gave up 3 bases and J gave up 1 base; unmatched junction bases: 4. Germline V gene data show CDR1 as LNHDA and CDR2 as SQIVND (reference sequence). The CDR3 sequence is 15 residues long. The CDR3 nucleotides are TGTGCCAGTAGTATTAGCGGGAGTACATCCTACGAGCAGTACTTC. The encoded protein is CASSISGSTSYEQYF.

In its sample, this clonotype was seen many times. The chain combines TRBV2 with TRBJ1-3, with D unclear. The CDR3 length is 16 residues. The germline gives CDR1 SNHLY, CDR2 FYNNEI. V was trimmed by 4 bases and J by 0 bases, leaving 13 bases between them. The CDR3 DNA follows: TGTGCCAGCAGTGTGGTTGGCAGTAACTCTGGAAACACCATATATTTT. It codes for CASSVVGSNSGNTIYF.

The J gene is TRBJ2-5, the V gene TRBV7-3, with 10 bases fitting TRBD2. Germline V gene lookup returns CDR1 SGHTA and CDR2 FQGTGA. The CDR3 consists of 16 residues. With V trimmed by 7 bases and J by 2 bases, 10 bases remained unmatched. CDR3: CASISASGGRQETQYF. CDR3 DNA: TGTGCCAGCATCTCCGCTAGCGGGGGCCGGCAAGAGACCCAGTACTTC.

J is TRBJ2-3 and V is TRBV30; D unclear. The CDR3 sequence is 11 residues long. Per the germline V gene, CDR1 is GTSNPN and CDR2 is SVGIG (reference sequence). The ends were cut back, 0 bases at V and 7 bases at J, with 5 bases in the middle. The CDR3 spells CAWSVLNTQYF. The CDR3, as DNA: TGTGCCTGGAGTGTACTAAATACGCAGTATTTT. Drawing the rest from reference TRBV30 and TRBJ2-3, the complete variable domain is SQTIHQWPATLVQPVGSPLSLECTVEGTSNPNLYWYRQAAGRGLQLLFYSVGIGQISSEVPQNLSASRPQDRQFILSSKKLLLSDSGFYLCAWSVLNTQYFGPGTRLTVL.

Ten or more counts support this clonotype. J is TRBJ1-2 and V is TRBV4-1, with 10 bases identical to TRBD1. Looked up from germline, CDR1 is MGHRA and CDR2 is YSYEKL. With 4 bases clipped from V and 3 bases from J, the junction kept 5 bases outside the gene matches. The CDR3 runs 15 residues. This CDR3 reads CASSRDRGVDYGYTF. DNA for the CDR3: TGCGCCAGCAGCCGGGACAGGGGTGTTGACTATGGCTACACCTTC.

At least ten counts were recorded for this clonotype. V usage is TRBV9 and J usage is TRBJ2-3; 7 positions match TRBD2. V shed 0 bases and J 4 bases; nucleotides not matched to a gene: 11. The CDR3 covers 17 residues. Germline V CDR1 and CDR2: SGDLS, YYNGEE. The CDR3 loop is CASSVGGSHPLSDTQYF. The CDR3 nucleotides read TGTGCCAGCAGCGTAGGCGGGAGCCACCCTCTTTCAGATACGCAGTATTTT.